These 4 T cell receptor beta chains originate from one sample sequenced in a study of T cells in women clearing cervical HPV infection. Produced via immunoSEQ multiplex PCR; TCRdb's table is partial and in-frame only. This sample contains approximately 37,000 clones. Source material: blood buffy coat. All receptors derive from a woman between 18 and 70 years old with a cervical HPV16 infection that either progressed to CIN3+ or cleared (not recorded which).

Comment on this clone: The read ends 3 residues early relative to the CDR3; the germline J gene fills the gap. This sequence joins TRBV6-2 or TRBV6-3 and TRBJ2-3, with 7 bases that match TRBD1. CDR3 length: 16 residues. Germline V gene data show CDR1 as MNHEY and CDR2 as SVGEGT. CDR3 region: CASSPLTGSSNQPQYF. CDR3 DNA (partial): TGTGCCAGCAGTCCCCTGACAGGGAGTAGCAATCAGCCG.

For this clone: Read sequence stops 3 residues before the CDR3 end, and the germline J gene provides the missing end. The chain links TRBV24-1 to TRBJ2-3; D gene uncertain. Germline V gene sequence: CDR1 KGHDR, CDR2 SFDVKD. CDR3 length: 17 residues. V was cut by 2 bases and J by 2 bases, with 16 bases left in between. The chain's CDR3 is CATSDSGGRVNTDTQYF. The sequenced CDR3 bases are TGTGCCACCAGTGATTCAGGTGGCAGAGTTAACACAGATACG.

About this clone: One junction end disagrees with the germline gene, perhaps due to a read error. The covered CDR3 bases are TGTCCCAGCAGCTTCGGGGCAGATACG. Translated, it gives CPSSFGADT. The full CDR3 is CPSSFGADTQYF. The V and J genes are TRBV7-9 and TRBJ2-3, with D perhaps TRBD2 (5 bases). From the germline J gene comes the end of the CDR3, since the read stops 3 residues before it. Germline CDR1 and CDR2: SEHNR and FQNEAQ (reference sequence). The CDR3 extends over 12 amino acids.

Comments on this clone: The CDR3 is cut off 3 residues early in the read; its end comes from the germline J gene. This rearrangement joins TRBV30 to TRBJ2-2, with D tentatively TRBD1 (5 bases). The CDR3 loop spans 13 amino acids. Germline V gene data show CDR1 as GTSNPN and CDR2 as SVGIG (reference sequence). The chain's CDR3 is CAWSGRVGSPLFF. The covered CDR3 bases are TGTGCCTGGAGTGGCAGGGTCGGGTCACCG.